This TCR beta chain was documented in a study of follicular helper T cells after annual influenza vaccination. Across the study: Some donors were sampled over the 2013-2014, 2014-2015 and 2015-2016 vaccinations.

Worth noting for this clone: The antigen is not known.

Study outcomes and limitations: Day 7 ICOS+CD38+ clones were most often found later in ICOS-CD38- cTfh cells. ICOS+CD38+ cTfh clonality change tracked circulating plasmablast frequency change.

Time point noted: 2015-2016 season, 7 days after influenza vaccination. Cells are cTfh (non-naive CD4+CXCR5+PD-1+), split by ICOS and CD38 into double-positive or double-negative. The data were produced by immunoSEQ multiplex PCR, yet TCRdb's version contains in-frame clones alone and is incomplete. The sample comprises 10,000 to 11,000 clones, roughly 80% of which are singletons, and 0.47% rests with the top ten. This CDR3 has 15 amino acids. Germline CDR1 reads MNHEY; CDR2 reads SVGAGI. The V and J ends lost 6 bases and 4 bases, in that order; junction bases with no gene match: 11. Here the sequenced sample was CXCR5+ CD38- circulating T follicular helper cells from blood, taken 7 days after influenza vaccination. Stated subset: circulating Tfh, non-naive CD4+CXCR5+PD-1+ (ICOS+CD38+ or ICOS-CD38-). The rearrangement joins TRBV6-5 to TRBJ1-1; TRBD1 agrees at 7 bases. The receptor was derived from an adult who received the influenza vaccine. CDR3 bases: TGTGCCAGCAGGTCCACTATGACAGGGTTCACTGAAGCTTTCTTT. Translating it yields CASRSTMTGFTEAFF.